Each of the 29 T cell receptor beta chains below was sequenced from the same sample in a study of T-cell memory formation after mild COVID-19. TCRdb independently ran MiXCR on the 5' RACE reads; one entry per CDR3 protein. The sample includes fewer than 550,000 distinct CDR3 sequences, around 20% of them seen just once. Sequenced sample: PBMCs or a T cell subset sorted from them (not recorded which). The receptor source for this set is an adult woman who had mild COVID-19 (a few samples of this study predate the infection). Cell type and time point are not known.

This clonotype was detected many times. The chain couples TRBV5-4 to TRBJ2-1; 13 nucleotides match TRBD2. The CDR3 sequence is 14 residues long. The ends lost 5 bases at V and 5 bases at J; junction bases unmatched: 1. Looked up from germline, CDR1 is SGHNT and CDR2 is YYREEE (reference sequence). CDR3 amino acids: CASSGTSGNNEQFF. Here the CDR3 DNA reads TGTGCCAGCAGTGGGACTAGCGGGAACAATGAGCAGTTCTTC. Drawing the rest from reference TRBV5-4 and TRBJ2-1, the complete variable domain is ETGVTQSPTHLIKTRGQQVTLRCSSQSGHNTVSWYQQALGQGPQFIFQYYREEENGRGNFPPRFSGLQFPNYSSELNVNALELDDSALYLCASSGTSGNNEQFFGPGTRLTVL.

The gene calls are TRBV12-3 or TRBV12-4 and TRBJ2-7; 9 bases are shared with TRBD2. After removal of 6 bases from V and 5 bases from J, the junction contained 11 bases not matched to a gene. The length of the CDR3 is 15 residues. The chain's CDR3 is CASSTRASGDHEQYF. The CDR3 coding sequence is TGTGCCAGCAGCACGAGGGCTAGCGGGGACCACGAGCAGTACTTC.

This clonotype was found a few times. The chain couples TRBV24-1 to TRBJ2-2; 7 nucleotides align to TRBD1. This CDR3 is built from 15 residues. V was clipped by 3 bases and J by 9 bases; unmatched bases: 9. The germline gives CDR1 KGHDR, CDR2 SFDVKD. The CDR3 bases are TGTGCCACCAGTGATCCCTCGGGACAGTTCAGGGAGCTGTTTTTT. Amino acids: CATSDPSGQFRELFF.

This clonotype came up a few times. The chain recombines TRBV5-4 with TRBJ2-3; TRBD1 might be the D (6 bases). V was clipped by 0 bases and J by 2 bases, with 7 bases between them. Looked up from germline, CDR1 is SGHNT and CDR2 is YYREEE (reference sequence). This CDR3 spans 14 amino acids. CDR3: CASSLDRDTDTQYF. CDR3 in DNA: TGTGCCAGCAGCTTGGACAGGGACACAGATACGCAGTATTTT.

This clonotype was seen more than once but under ten times. This chain joins TRBV6-2 or TRBV6-3 and TRBJ2-7; 8 bases are shared with TRBD1. The length of the CDR3 is 14 residues. The V gene end was trimmed by 6 bases and the J gene end by 3 bases; junction bases not matched to a gene: 7. Looked up from germline, CDR1 is MNHEY and CDR2 is SVGEGT. In DNA form, the CDR3 reads TGTGCCAGCAGGGAGACAGGGACAGGCTACGAGCAGTACTTC. Translation gives CASRETGTGYEQYF.

The V call is TRBV24-1, the J call TRBJ2-1; the D call may be TRBD1 or TRBD2 (5 bases each). V was trimmed by 3 bases and J by 6 bases, leaving 20 bases between them. This CDR3 has 17 amino acids. Germline CDR1 and CDR2: KGHDR and SFDVKD. The CDR3 coding sequence is TGTGCCACCAGTGATGCCCGGGGCCAAAGGGTCGGCAATGAGCAGTTCTTC. This translates into CATSDARGQRVGNEQFF.

The chain combines TRBV3-1 with TRBJ1-3; D unresolved. The CDR3 has 13 residues. CDR1 LGHDT and CDR2 YNNKEL come from the germline V gene (reference sequence). V lost 1 base and J 5 bases, leaving 6 bases between the germline ends. CDR3 loop: CASSQVQRNTIYF. In DNA form, the CDR3 reads TGTGCCAGCAGCCAAGTCCAGAGAAACACCATATATTTT.

The V and J genes are TRBV19 and TRBJ2-7, with a weak D call TRBD2 (5 bases). This CDR3 has 13 residues. With 3 bases removed from V and 3 bases from J, the gap between germline ends came to 9 bases. Germline V gene sequence: CDR1 LNHDA, CDR2 SQIVND (reference sequence). The CDR3 region has the DNA TGTGCCAGTAGTATGTTCGGGAACTACGAGCAGTACTTC. Translation gives CASSMFGNYEQYF.

The chain joins TRBV24-1 to TRBJ1-5, with TRBD1 matching over 10 bases. Losses at the gene ends were 2 bases for V and 2 bases for J; bases not matched to a gene: 2. Germline-derived CDR1 and CDR2 are KGHDR and SFDVKD. CDR3 length: 16 amino acids. The CDR3 protein is CATSDSGTGGNQPQHF. As DNA, the CDR3 is TGTGCCACCAGTGATTCCGGGACAGGGGGCAATCAGCCCCAGCATTTT.

The V gene is TRBV10-3, the J gene TRBJ1-1; D unclear. Trimming took 2 bases from V and 5 from J, leaving 12 bases between them. CDR1 is ENHRY and CDR2 is SYGVKD in the germline V gene. This CDR3 is built from 14 residues. CDR3 coding DNA: TGTGCCATCAGTGAGGTGGGGATGGAAACTGAAGCTTTCTTT. This translates into CAISEVGMETEAFF.

The chain is built from TRBV19 and TRBJ2-1; D is unresolved. The CDR3 is made up of 12 amino acids. V was clipped by 3 bases and J by 7 bases, with 7 bases between them. The V gene's germline CDR1 is LNHDA and CDR2 SQIVND (reference sequence). CDR3 DNA: TGTGCCAGTAGTATTGGCGGTAATGAGCAGTTCTTC. It codes for CASSIGGNEQFF. Looking up the rest from reference TRBV19 and TRBJ2-1 gives the full variable domain: DGGITQSPKYLFRKEGQNVTLSCEQNLNHDAMYWYRQDPGQGLRLIYYSQIVNDFQKGDIAEGYSVSREKKESFPLTVTSAQKNPTAFYLCASSIGGNEQFFGPGTRLTVL.

There are many counts of this clonotype. This chain uses TRBV12-3 or TRBV12-4 with TRBJ2-7; TRBD2 is a possible D gene (5 bases). The germline V and J ends were trimmed by 3 bases and 3 bases, with 9 bases remaining between them. The CDR3 runs 13 residues. CDR3 nucleotides: TGTGCCAGCAGTTTGTCGGGATTCTACGAGCAGTACTTC. This codes for CASSLSGFYEQYF.

The chain links TRBV4-1 to TRBJ1-2, with 8 bases matching TRBD1. CDR3 length equals 15 residues. The ends lost 0 bases at V and 2 bases at J; junction bases unmatched: 2. Germline CDR1 and CDR2: MGHRA and YSYEKL. CDR3 protein: CASSQEQGANYGYTF. The CDR3 nucleotides read TGCGCCAGCAGCCAAGAGCAGGGGGCAAACTATGGCTACACCTTC.

V and J are TRBV15 and TRBJ2-1; TRBD2 agrees at 8 bases. The junction had 8 bases not matched to a gene; V was cut back by 2 bases and J by 5 bases. The CDR3 length is 16 residues. The germline CDR1 and CDR2 sequences are LNHNV and YYDKDF (reference sequence). Here the CDR3 reads CATSRKGSGSDNEQFF. The CDR3 bases are TGTGCCACCAGCAGAAAAGGGAGCGGGAGTGACAATGAGCAGTTCTTC.

With regard to this clonotype: Its ends do not fully match the called genes, so a read error is possible. The chain is built from TRBV4-1 and TRBJ1-5, with no clear D. This CDR3 has 16 residues. Per the germline V gene, CDR1 is MGHRA and CDR2 is YSYEKL. For the CDR3, the DNA is TGCGCCAGCAGTATATCCGGAGGCGGCGTCGGTCAGACCCAGCATTTT. As protein: CASSISGGGVGQTQHF.

This sequence joins TRBV10-3 and TRBJ2-7; TRBD1 matches at 9 bases. Germline assignment: CDR1 ENHRY and CDR2 SYGVKD. The CDR3 has 12 residues. Trimming at V came to 8 bases and at J to 5 bases, leaving 4 bases not matched to a gene. CDR3 sequence reads: CAIGQGRNEQYF. In DNA form, the CDR3 reads TGTGCCATCGGACAGGGGAGGAACGAGCAGTACTTC.

V gene TRBV2 combines with J gene TRBJ2-2; a possible D gene is TRBD2 (7 bases). V lost 3 bases to trimming and J lost 3 bases, with 14 bases between them. The CDR3 runs 16 residues. CDR1 is SNHLY, CDR2 FYNNEI, per germline. In nucleotides, the CDR3 is TGTGCCAGCAGTGAGGGGGGGGCCGTTGACACCGGGGAGCTGTTTTTT. This sequence encodes CASSEGGAVDTGELFF. The full variable domain, its missing parts supplied by reference TRBV2 and TRBJ2-2, is EPEVTQTPSHQVTQMGQEVILRCVPISNHLYFYWYRQILGQKVEFLVSFYNNEISEKSEIFDDQFSVERPDGSNFTLKIRSTKLEDSAMYFCASSEGGAVDTGELFFGEGSRLTVL.

This clonotype was seen just once. The V gene is TRBV6-2 or TRBV6-3, the J gene TRBJ1-1; 9 nucleotides line up with TRBD1. V lost 2 bases and J lost 0; bases outside the gene matches: 10. Germline V gene sequence: CDR1 MNHEY, CDR2 SVGEGT. The CDR3 length is 18 residues. The CDR3 reads CASSYTMTGTGMNTEAFF. CDR3 bases: TGTGCCAGCAGTTACACCATGACAGGGACAGGGATGAACACTGAAGCTTTCTTT.

The chain joins TRBV10-1 to TRBJ2-5; D ambiguous. Germline CDR1 is WNHNN and CDR2 is SYGVQD (reference sequence). The CDR3 covers 11 residues. CDR3: CVRLTQETQYF. The CDR3 nucleotides are TGCGTCCGGTTGACACAAGAGACCCAGTACTTC.

This clonotype was observed a handful of times. This chain connects TRBV7-2 to TRBJ2-6, with D possibly TRBD2 on 5 matching bases. Germline V CDR1 and CDR2: SGHTA, FQGNSA. The CDR3 contains 15 residues. V was clipped by 5 bases and J by 2 bases, with 10 bases between them. The CDR3 region is CASSTGKTGANVLTF. CDR3 DNA sequence: TGTGCCAGCAGCACCGGGAAGACTGGGGCCAACGTCCTGACTTTC.

This clonotype showed up just a few times. The gene calls are TRBV29-1 and TRBJ1-4; D is uncertain. The CDR3 runs to 12 residues. Germline CDR1 and CDR2: SQVTM and ANQGSEA. With 7 bases removed from V and 6 bases from J, the gap between germline ends came to 12 bases. The CDR3 nucleotides are TGCAGCGCCGAGGCCGGGGATGAAAAACTGTTTTTT. Its protein is CSAEAGDEKLFF.

The chain couples TRBV4-2 to TRBJ2-1, with TRBD2 matching over 13 bases. V lost 4 bases, J lost 0 bases, and 3 bases stayed unmatched. The CDR3 contains 17 residues. Germline V CDR1 and CDR2: LGHNA, YNFKEQ. CDR3 sequence reads: CASSRTSGGLSYNEQFF. The CDR3 bases are TGTGCCAGCAGCCGGACTAGCGGGGGTCTCTCCTACAATGAGCAGTTCTTC.

The chain recombines TRBV4-1 with TRBJ2-7, with a weak D call TRBD1 (5 bases). Germline CDR1 is MGHRA and CDR2 is YSYEKL. The CDR3 is 15 amino acids. V lost 2 bases, J lost 2 bases, and 13 bases lay in between. Here the CDR3 DNA reads TGCGCCAGCAGCCAAAGAATGGCAGGGACCTACGAGCAGTACTTC. Encoded protein: CASSQRMAGTYEQYF.

This clonotype was observed a handful of times. The genes are TRBV25-1 and TRBJ1-6; D gene uncertain. Germline V gene sequence: CDR1 MGHDK, CDR2 SYGVNS. Trimming removed 1 base at V and 10 bases at J, with 8 bases between. The CDR3 spans 13 residues. CDR3 sequence reads: CASSESSRSPLHF. The CDR3 nucleotides read TGTGCCAGCAGTGAATCCAGCCGGTCACCCCTCCACTTT.

The chain has TRBV4-2 and TRBJ2-2, with 12 bases aligning to TRBD2. CDR1 and CDR2 from the germline V gene are LGHNA and YNFKEQ. The CDR3 covers 17 residues. Trimming took 5 bases from V and 0 from J; bases not matched to a gene: 4. The CDR3 DNA reads TGTGCCAGCAGCAGACTAGCGGGGGTCACGAACACCGGGGAGCTGTTTTTT. Residues: CASSRLAGVTNTGELFF.

The rearrangement joins TRBV5-1 to TRBJ2-2, with 8 bases lining up with TRBD1. The trim removed 0 bases at V and 4 bases at J, leaving 11 bases unmatched. The CDR3 length is 18 residues. Per the germline V gene, CDR1 is SGHRS and CDR2 is YFSETQ. The CDR3 loop reads CASSLVVMEGTGTGELFF. The DNA for the CDR3 is TGCGCCAGCAGCTTGGTAGTGATGGAGGGGACAGGCACCGGGGAGCTGTTTTTT.

A few counts support this clonotype. The rearrangement links TRBV7-9 to TRBJ2-7; 9 bases match TRBD1. This CDR3 is built from 14 residues. The V gene's germline CDR1 is SEHNR and CDR2 FQNEAQ (reference sequence). V lost 5 bases to trimming and J lost 6 bases; unmatched junction nucleotides: 8. The CDR3 coding sequence is TGTGCCAGCAGCCCGACAGGGGGACCGTCCGAGCAGTACTTC. As protein: CASSPTGGPSEQYF.

In this sample, this clonotype turned up a few times. The chain uses TRBV6-5 and TRBJ1-2, with TRBD1 as a possible D gene (6 bases). The V gene lost 7 bases and the J gene lost 8 bases, with 26 bases spanning the gap. In germline, CDR1 is MNHEY, CDR2 SVGAGI. The CDR3 is made up of 16 amino acids. The CDR3 sequence is CASTSPNGQGLWGYTF. The CDR3 DNA reads TGTGCCAGCACCTCCCCCAACGGGCAGGGGCTATGGGGCTACACCTTC.

The chain uses TRBV9 and TRBJ2-1; D gene unclear. The germline V and J ends were trimmed by 3 bases and 3 bases, with 22 bases remaining between them. The germline CDR1 and CDR2 sequences are SGDLS and YYNGEE. This CDR3 contains 18 residues. CDR3 coding DNA: TGTGCCAGCAGCGCCAAAATCACACTGGTTTTGGACTACAATGAGCAGTTCTTC. Its translation is CASSAKITLVLDYNEQFF.